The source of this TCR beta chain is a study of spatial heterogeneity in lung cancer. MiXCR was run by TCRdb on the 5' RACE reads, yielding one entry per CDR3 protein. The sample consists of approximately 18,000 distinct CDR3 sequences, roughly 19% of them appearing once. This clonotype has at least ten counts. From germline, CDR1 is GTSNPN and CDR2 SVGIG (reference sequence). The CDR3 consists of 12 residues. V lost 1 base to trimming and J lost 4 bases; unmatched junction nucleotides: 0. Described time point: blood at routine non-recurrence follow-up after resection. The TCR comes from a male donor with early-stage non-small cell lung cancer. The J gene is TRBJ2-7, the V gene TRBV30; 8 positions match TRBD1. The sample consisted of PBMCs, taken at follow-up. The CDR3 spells CAWSGQGYEQYF. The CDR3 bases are TGTGCCTGGAGTGGACAGGGGTACGAGCAGTACTTC.